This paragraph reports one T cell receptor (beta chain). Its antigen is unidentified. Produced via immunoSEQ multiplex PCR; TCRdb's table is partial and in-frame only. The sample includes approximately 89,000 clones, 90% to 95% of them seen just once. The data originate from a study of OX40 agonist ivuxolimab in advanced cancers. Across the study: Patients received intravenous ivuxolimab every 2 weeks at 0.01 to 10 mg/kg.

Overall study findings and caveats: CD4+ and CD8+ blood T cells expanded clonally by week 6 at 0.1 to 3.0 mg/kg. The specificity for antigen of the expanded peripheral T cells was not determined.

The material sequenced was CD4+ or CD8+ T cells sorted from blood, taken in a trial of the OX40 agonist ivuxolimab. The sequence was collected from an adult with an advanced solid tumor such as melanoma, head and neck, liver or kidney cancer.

CDR3 sequence (DNA): TGTGCCAGCAGCGAAAGACAGGGGGCATGGTCCTACGAGCAGTACTTC. Translated, it gives CASSERQGAWSYEQYF. The V gene is TRBV7-8, the J gene TRBJ2-7, with 10 bases lining up with TRBD1. The length of the CDR3 is 16 residues. Germline-derived CDR1 and CDR2 are SGHVS and FQNEAQ. The junction had 8 bases not matched to a gene; V was cut back by 5 bases and J by 1 base.